The source of this T cell receptor beta chain is a study of T cells in Graves' hyperthyroidism and ophthalmopathy. Amplified TCR beta CDR3 regions derived from RNA transcripts. In the first-round RT-PCR of the TCR CDR3, the HTBI primer set was used. TCRdb re-analysed the multiplex PCR reads in MiXCR, keeping a single row per CDR3 protein. The sample records roughly 500,000 distinct CDR3 sequences, around 43% being singletons. Regarding the study as a whole: Prediction of ophthalmopathy progression came a median around 6 months pre-onset.

Concerning this clonotype: The antigen is undetermined.

This TCR came from an adult woman with Graves' disease, either hyperthyroidism or ophthalmopathy (not recorded which). Specimen: peripheral blood or thyroid tissue (not recorded which).

The CDR3 spells CASSFEGLNSNQPQHF. The DNA of the CDR3 is TGTGCCAGCAGCTTTGAAGGACTAAATAGCAATCAGCCCCAGCATTTT. The chain has TRBV7-8 and TRBJ1-5; D is unresolved. CDR1 is SGHVS and CDR2 is FQNEAQ in the germline V gene. V shed 3 bases and J shed 0 bases, with 12 bases lying between them. The CDR3 contains 16 residues.